A selection of T cell receptor beta chains follows, all from one sample in a study of Ad26.COV2.S vaccination and SARS-CoV-2 variants. Using immunoSEQ multiplex PCR, the repertoire was profiled, and TCRdb retains in-frame clones only, with some absent. The repertoire consists of hundreds of thousands of clones, with approximately 90% occurring once and the leading ten covering under 6%. This material consisted of peripheral blood, taken in a trial of Ad26.COV2.S vaccine versus placebo. These receptors were taken from a person between 18 and 65 years old who received the Ad26.COV2.S COVID-19 vaccine or a placebo. Each CDR3 is given with its conserved first and last residue. A D gene is named only where the DNA matches it firmly.

TRBD1	TRBV28	TRBJ1-2	CASSLGQGARGYTF	TGTGCCAGCAGTTTGGGACAGGGGGCGCGAGGCTACACCTTC
NA	TRBV27	TRBJ2-2	CASSGTGELFF	TGTGCCAGCAGCGGGACCGGGGAGCTGTTTTTT
TRBD2	TRBV23-1	TRBJ2-1	CASSHIGRTYNEQFF	TGCGCCAGCAGTCATATCGGGAGGACCTACAATGAGCAGTTCTTC
TRBD2	TRBV2	TRBJ2-1	CASSTGLAGDWDNEQFF	TGTGCCAGCAGTACCGGACTAGCGGGGGACTGGGACAATGAGCAGTTCTTC
TRBD2	TRBV2	TRBJ2-2	CASRTKGLAGGATYTGELFF	TGTGCCAGCAGGACCAAGGGACTAGCGGGAGGAGCGACATACACCGGGGAGCTGTTTTTT
NA	TRBV6-5	TRBJ1-1	CASNNRQSEAFF	TGTGCCAGCAACAATAGGCAAAGTGAAGCTTTCTTT
TRBD1	TRBV27	TRBJ1-2	CASSLAGGAGYTF	TGTGCCAGCAGTTTGGCAGGGGGCGCCGGCTACACCTTC
TRBD2	TRBV5-6	TRBJ2-3	CASSLLLGLQDTQYF	TGTGCCAGCAGCTTGTTGTTGGGACTACAAGATACGCAGTATTTT
NA	TRBV7-9	TRBJ2-2	CASSHPTGELFF	TGTGCCAGCAGCCACCCCACCGGGGAGCTGTTTTTT
NA	TRBV7-2	TRBJ2-1	CASSIRPGPYNEQFF	TGTGCCAGCAGCATTAGACCGGGACCCTACAATGAGCAGTTCTTC